The next 14 T cell receptor beta chains were all read from a single sample in a study of Ad26.COV2.S vaccination and SARS-CoV-2 variants. TCRdb's copy holds only in-frame clones and misses some; the assay was immunoSEQ multiplex PCR. Here the sample spans hundreds of thousands of clones, roughly nine tenths being singletons. Material: peripheral blood, obtained after recovery from COVID-19. The receptors derive from a human donor who had recovered from COVID-19.

The chain is built from TRBV7-9 and TRBJ2-7; 8 nucleotides match TRBD2. The J segment lost 4 bases and the V segment lost 6 bases, leaving 8 bases of the junction unmatched. This CDR3 is built from 14 residues. CDR1 is SEHNR and CDR2 is FQNEAQ in the germline V gene (reference sequence). The chain's CDR3 is CASRTELAGYEQYF. As DNA, the CDR3 is TGTGCCAGCAGAACGGAGTTAGCGGGATACGAGCAGTACTTC.

V usage is TRBV4-2 and J usage is TRBJ1-2, with D hard to call. The CDR3 sequence is 11 residues long. Trimming took off 7 bases at V and 8 bases at J, with 11 bases between the two ends. CDR1 and CDR2 from the germline V gene are LGHNA and YNFKEQ. CDR3 bases: TGTGCCAGCATCGAGTCTCTCGGCTACACCTTC. This codes for CASIESLGYTF.

This chain connects TRBV28 to TRBJ1-5; the match to TRBD1 covers 7 bases. This CDR3 has 15 amino acids. Trimming took 6 bases from V and 3 from J; bases not matched to a gene: 8. The germline V gene encodes CDR1 MDHEN and CDR2 SYDVKM. This chain's CDR3 is CASSWDSLVNQPQHF. CDR3 nucleotide sequence: TGTGCCAGCAGCTGGGACAGCTTAGTCAATCAGCCCCAGCATTTT.

The J gene is TRBJ2-3, the V gene TRBV9; 10 nucleotides agree with TRBD1. Germline loops: CDR1 SGDLS, CDR2 YYNGEE. The J segment lost 2 bases and the V segment lost 3 bases, leaving 6 bases of the junction unmatched. The CDR3 is 16 residues long. CDR3 DNA: TGTGCCAGCAGCGACTGGACAGGGGGGACCACAGATACGCAGTATTTT. Amino acid sequence: CASSDWTGGTTDTQYF.

The chain recombines TRBV3-1 (or the pseudogene TRBV3-2) with TRBJ2-7; D is perhaps TRBD1 or TRBD2 (5 bases each). Germline lookup yields CDR1 LGHDT and CDR2 YNNKEL (reference sequence). V was cut by 1 base and J by 2 bases, with 12 bases left in between. The CDR3 extends over 15 amino acids. The CDR3 here is CASSQGGGFTYEQYF. The DNA of the CDR3 is TGTGCCAGCAGCCAAGGGGGCGGGTTTACCTACGAGCAGTACTTC.

This chain links TRBV6-5 with TRBJ2-7; no firm D call. The CDR3 runs to 12 residues. CDR1 MNHEY and CDR2 SVGAGI come from the germline V gene. V was cut by 6 bases and J by 9 bases, with 15 bases left in between. CDR3 DNA sequence: TGTGCCAGCAGCCCCAGATCTAGAGGGCAGTACTTC. Translation gives CASSPRSRGQYF.

This chain links TRBV7-9 with TRBJ2-2, with 7 bases that match TRBD1. Per the germline V gene, CDR1 is SEHNR and CDR2 is FQNEAQ (reference sequence). Losses at the gene ends were 4 bases for V and 0 bases for J; bases not matched to a gene: 14. This CDR3 region has 19 residues. This CDR3 reads CASSSQRLDRSPNTGELFF. The CDR3 bases are TGTGCCAGCAGCTCCCAAAGACTGGACAGGTCCCCGAACACCGGGGAGCTGTTTTTT.

The chain couples TRBV11-2 to TRBJ1-2, with D uncertain. Germline V gene sequence: CDR1 SGHAT, CDR2 FQNNGV. The CDR3 has 13 amino acids. V gave up 2 bases and J gave up 8 bases, with 12 bases separating them. CDR3 nucleotides: TGTGCCAGCAGCTTAACGCTTAACCGGGGCTACACCTTC. Protein: CASSLTLNRGYTF. Drawing the rest from reference TRBV11-2 and TRBJ1-2, the complete variable domain is EAGVAQSPRYKIIEKRQSVAFWCNPISGHATLYWYQQILGQGPKLLIQFQNNGVVDDSQLPKDRFSAERLKGVDSTLKIQPAKLEDSAVYLCASSLTLNRGYTFGSGTRLTVV.

Points on this clone: The sample contains more than one DNA sequence encoding this CDR3. The chain has TRBV27 and TRBJ1-1; a possible D gene is TRBD1 (6 bases). Trimming left V 2 bases short and J 6 bases short, with 7 bases between. The CDR3 has 12 residues. Germline CDR1 is MNHEY and CDR2 is SMNVEV (reference sequence). The CDR3 DNA reads as TGTGCCAGCAGTTTAGGGGGCTCTGAAGCTTTCTTT. Its translation: CASSLGGSEAFF.

This clone has just one count. V gene TRBV19 combines with J gene TRBJ2-5; TRBD2 matches at 9 bases. V lost 1 base to trimming and J lost 5 bases; unmatched junction nucleotides: 5. CDR1 and CDR2 from the germline V gene are LNHDA and SQIVND (reference sequence). This CDR3 region has 15 residues. This CDR3 reads CASSIGAGGHETQYF. The CDR3 nucleotides are TGTGCCAGTAGTATAGGTGCGGGGGGGCACGAGACCCAGTACTTC.

CDR3 region: CASRGGQPQETQYF. DNA of the CDR3: TGCGCCAGCAGGGGGGGACAGCCACAAGAGACCCAGTACTTC. The chain carries TRBV10-2 and TRBJ2-5; D is perhaps TRBD1 (7 bases). The CDR3 totals 14 residues. The V end lost 6 bases, the J end lost 2 bases, and 13 bases lay between the germline ends. CDR1 is WSHSY, CDR2 SAAADI, per germline.

The V gene is TRBV4-1, the J gene TRBJ2-3, with D uncertain. Germline CDR1 reads MGHRA; CDR2 reads YSYEKL. Deletions cut 6 bases from V and 6 bases from J, with 13 bases between. This CDR3 has 13 residues. The CDR3: CASRKNIGDTQYF. DNA of the CDR3: TGCGCCAGCAGAAAAAATATAGGGGATACGCAGTATTTT.

V usage is TRBV6-2 or TRBV6-3 and J usage is TRBJ2-5, with TRBD2 matching over 9 bases. This CDR3 spans 14 amino acids. Germline V gene data show CDR1 as MNHEY and CDR2 as SVGEGT. Unmatched junction bases numbered 6, after V lost 5 bases and J lost 5 bases. The CDR3 protein is CASSRLAGDETQYF. The CDR3 coding sequence is TGTGCCAGCAGTCGATTAGCGGGGGATGAGACCCAGTACTTC.

Worth noting for this clone: In the same sample, other DNA sequences code for this CDR3. The chain has TRBV7-3 and TRBJ1-1, with no clear D. Per the germline V gene, CDR1 is SGHTA and CDR2 is FQGTGA. Trimming stripped 0 bases from V and 1 base from J, with 3 bases between. This CDR3 spans 13 amino acids. The CDR3 loop is CASSLTGNTEAFF. CDR3 sequence (DNA): TGTGCCAGCAGCTTAACTGGGAACACTGAAGCTTTCTTT.